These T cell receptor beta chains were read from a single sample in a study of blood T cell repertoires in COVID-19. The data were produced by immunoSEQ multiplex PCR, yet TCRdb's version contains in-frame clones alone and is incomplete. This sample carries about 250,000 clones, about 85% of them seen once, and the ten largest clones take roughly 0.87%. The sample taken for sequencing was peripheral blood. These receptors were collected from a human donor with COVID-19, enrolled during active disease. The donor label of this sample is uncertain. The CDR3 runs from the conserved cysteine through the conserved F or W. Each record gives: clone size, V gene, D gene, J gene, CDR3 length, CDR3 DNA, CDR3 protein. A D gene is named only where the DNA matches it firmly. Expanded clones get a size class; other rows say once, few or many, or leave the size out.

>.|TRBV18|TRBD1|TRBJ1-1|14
TGTGCCAGCTCACCACCTGACAGGGACACTGAAGCTTTCTTT
CASSPPDRDTEAFF
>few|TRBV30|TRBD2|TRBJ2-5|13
TGTGCCTGGAGCAGGCAGGGAGGGGAGACCCAGTACTTC
CAWSRQGGETQYF
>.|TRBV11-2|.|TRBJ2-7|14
TGTGCCAGCAGCGTCAGGGCGGGGCCTTACGAGCAGTACTTC
CASSVRAGPYEQYF
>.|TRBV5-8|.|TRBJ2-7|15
TGTGCCAGCAGCTTTTCGGCAGGAAGGTCCTACGAGCAGTACTTC
CASSFSAGRSYEQYF
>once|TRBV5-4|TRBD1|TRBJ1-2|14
TGTGCCAGCAGCTTCATGGTTACAGGGGAAGGCTACACCTTC
CASSFMVTGEGYTF
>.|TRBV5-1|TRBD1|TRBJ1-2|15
TGCGCCAGCAGCTTGGGAGCTGGGACAGGGGAGGGCTACACCTTC
CASSLGAGTGEGYTF
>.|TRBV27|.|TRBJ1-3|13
TGTGCCAGCAGTTTTAGCTCTGGAAACACCATATATTTT
CASSFSSGNTIYF
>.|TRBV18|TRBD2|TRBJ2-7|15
TGTGCCAGCAATCAGCGGGAGGGCCGAAGGGACGAGCAGTACTTC
CASNQREGRRDEQYF
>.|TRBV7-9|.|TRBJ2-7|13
TGTGCCAGCAACCAAAGACAGACCTACGAGCAGTACTTC
CASNQRQTYEQYF
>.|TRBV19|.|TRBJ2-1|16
TGTGCCAGTAGTATTGAGGGCGGGGTCCGAGTGGATGAGCAGTTCTTC
CASSIEGGVRVDEQFF
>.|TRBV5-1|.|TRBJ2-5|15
TGCGCCAGCAGCTTGGAGGGGGTTGCGAGGGAGACCCAGTACTTC
CASSLEGVARETQYF
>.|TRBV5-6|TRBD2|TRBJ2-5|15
TGTGCCAGCAGCTCCTTTGGGGGGGTCGGAGAGACCCAGTACTTC
CASSSFGGVGETQYF
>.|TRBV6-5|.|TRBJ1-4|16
TGTGCCAGCAGTTTTTCATACAGAGCAACTAATGAAAAACTGTTTTTT
CASSFSYRATNEKLFF
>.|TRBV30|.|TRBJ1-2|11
TGTGCCTGGATGGCCGGGAGGGGCTACACCTTC
CAWMAGRGYTF
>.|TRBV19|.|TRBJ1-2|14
TGTGCCAGTAGTCGCCGGGATCCGATGTATGGCTACACCTTC
CASSRRDPMYGYTF
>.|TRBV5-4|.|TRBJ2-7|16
TGTGCCAGCAGCTGGAAATCAGGAACACCACCCTACGAGCAGTACTTC
CASSWKSGTPPYEQYF
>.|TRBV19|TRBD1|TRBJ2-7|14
TGTGCCTCCCACCGTGGACAGGGGGCCTACGAGCAGTACTTC
CASHRGQGAYEQYF
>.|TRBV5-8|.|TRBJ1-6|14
TGTGCCAGCAGCCAGCGGACAGCCAATTCACTCCTCCACTTT
CASSQRTANSLLHF
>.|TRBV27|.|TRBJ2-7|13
TGTGCCAGCAGAAGAGTAAGGGGCTACGAGCAGTACTTC
CASRRVRGYEQYF
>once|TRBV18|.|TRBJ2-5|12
TGTGCCAGCTCATCGTACCAAGAGACCCAGTACTTC
CASSSYQETQYF
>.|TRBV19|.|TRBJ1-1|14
TGTGCCAGTAGTATCCCCGCAGTGAACACTGAAGCTTTCTTT
CASSIPAVNTEAFF
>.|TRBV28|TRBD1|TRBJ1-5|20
TGTGCCAGCAGCCCATACGCGGGACAGGGGTCCCGCGTTGGCAATCAGCCCCAGCATTTT
CASSPYAGQGSRVGNQPQHF
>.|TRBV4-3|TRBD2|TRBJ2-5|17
TGCGCCAGCAGCCATGGGTCTACGGGAGGGGGTGGGGAGACCCAGTACTTC
CASSHGSTGGGGETQYF
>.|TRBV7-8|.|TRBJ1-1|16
TGTGCCAGCAGCTTAGTAGGAGGGCAGTCGAACACTGAAGCTTTCTTT
CASSLVGGQSNTEAFF
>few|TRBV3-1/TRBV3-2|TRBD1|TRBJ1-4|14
TGTGCCAGCGGATTTGGGACAGCGGATGAAAAACTGTTTTTT
CASGFGTADEKLFF
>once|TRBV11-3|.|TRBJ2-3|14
TGTGCCAGCAGCTTCAGGGAAGGCACAGATACGCAGTATTTT
CASSFREGTDTQYF
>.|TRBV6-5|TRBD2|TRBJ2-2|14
TGTGCCAGCAGGAACGGGGGGGTACCCGGGGAGCTGTTTTTT
CASRNGGVPGELFF
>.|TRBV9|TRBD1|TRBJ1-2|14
TGTGCCAGCAGCACGGGACAGGGTAACTATGGCTACACCTTC
CASSTGQGNYGYTF
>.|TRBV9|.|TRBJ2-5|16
TGTGCCAGCAGCGTCGGGCTCGGGAGTGATGGGGAGACCCAGTACTTC
CASSVGLGSDGETQYF
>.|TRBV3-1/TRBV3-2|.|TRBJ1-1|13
TGTGCCAGCAGCCTGAGTGGTAACACTGAAGCTTTCTTT
CASSLSGNTEAFF
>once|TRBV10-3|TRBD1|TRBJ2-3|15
TGTGCCATCAGCGACAGGGGCGGGGGCACAGATACGCAGTATTTT
CAISDRGGGTDTQYF
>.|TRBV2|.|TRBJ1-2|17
TGTGCCAGCAGTGAAGCCCCATGGAGGAGAACTAACTATGGCTACACCTTC
CASSEAPWRRTNYGYTF
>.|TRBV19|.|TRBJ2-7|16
TGTGCCAGTAGTGGAACACGGGACACGAGCTCCTACGAGCAGTACTTC
CASSGTRDTSSYEQYF
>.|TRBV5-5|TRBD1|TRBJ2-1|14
TGTGCCAGCAGCTTGGGGAACAGGGGCAATGAGCAGTTCTTC
CASSLGNRGNEQFF
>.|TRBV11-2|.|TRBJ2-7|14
TGTGCCAGCAGCTTAGCCTGGACTGGTGGGGAGCAGTACTTC
CASSLAWTGGEQYF
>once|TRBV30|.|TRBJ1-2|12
TGTGCCTGGAGTGAGCCGAACTATGGCTACACCTTC
CAWSEPNYGYTF
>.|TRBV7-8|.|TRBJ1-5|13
TGTGCCAGCAGCTTGGGAGCGGGGCAGCCCCAGCATTTT
CASSLGAGQPQHF
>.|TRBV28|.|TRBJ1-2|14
TGTGCCAGCAGTTTGCGACAGCTCAACTATGGCTACACCTTC
CASSLRQLNYGYTF
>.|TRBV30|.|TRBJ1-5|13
TGTGCCTGGCAGCAGGGTGGGAATCAGCCCCAGCATTTT
CAWQQGGNQPQHF
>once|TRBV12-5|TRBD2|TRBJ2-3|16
TGTGCTAGTGGTCCTAGGACTAGCGTGAGGACAGATACGCAGTATTTT
CASGPRTSVRTDTQYF
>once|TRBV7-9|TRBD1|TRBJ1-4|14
TGTGCCAGCAGCCAGGGACAGGGGAATGAAAAACTGTTTTTT
CASSQGQGNEKLFF
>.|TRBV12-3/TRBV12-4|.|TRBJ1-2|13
TGTGCCAGTAGCCAACTGCTGGCGGGAGGCTACACCTTC
CASSQLLAGGYTF
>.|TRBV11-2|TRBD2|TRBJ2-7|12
TGTGCTTCGGGGGGATCAACCTACGAGCAGTACTTC
CASGGSTYEQYF
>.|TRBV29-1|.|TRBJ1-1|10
TGCAGCGTTACAGACACTGAAGCTTTCTTT
CSVTDTEAFF
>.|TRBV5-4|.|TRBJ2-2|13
TGTGCCAGCAGCTTGGCCGAGGGCGGGGAGCTGTTTTTT
CASSLAEGGELFF
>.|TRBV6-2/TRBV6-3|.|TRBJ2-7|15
TGTGCCAGCAGCCGCACCGCGGGCGCATCCTACGAGCAGTACTTC
CASSRTAGASYEQYF
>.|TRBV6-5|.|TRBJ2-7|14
TGTGCCAGCACCGGGACTCTTAGCGCCTACGAGCAGTACTTC
CASTGTLSAYEQYF
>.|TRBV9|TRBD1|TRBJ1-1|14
TGTGCCAGCAGCGTAGGCCAGGGGGCAAGTGAAGCTTTCTTT
CASSVGQGASEAFF
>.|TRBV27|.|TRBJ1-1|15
TGTGCCAGCAGTTACGCGGGGAGGGTGAACACTGAAGCTTTCTTT
CASSYAGRVNTEAFF
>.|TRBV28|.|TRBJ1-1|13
TGTGCCAGCAGGAGGGATCTGAACACTGAAGCTTTCTTT
CASRRDLNTEAFF